A single sample gave rise to the 30 T cell receptor beta chains below, sequenced in a study of T cell repertoires in cytomegalovirus infection. TCRdb re-analysed the reads in MiXCR, keeping a single row per CDR3 protein. The repertoire has over 95,000 distinct CDR3 sequences, 30% to 35% of them found once; the top ten carry 40% to 45%. Antigen specificity for these receptors is unknown. The sequenced sample was CD8+ T cells from cultured PBMCs, obtained from culture after CMV antigen stimulation. The receptors here all came from a human donor in good health (CMV status not recorded). Some clones in this sample may be carry-over from other donors' samples.

This clonotype occurred once. The chain employs TRBV4-3 and TRBJ2-3; no clear D. The CDR3 has 14 residues. Deletions cut 1 base from V and 1 base from J, with 6 bases between. From germline, CDR1 is LGHNA and CDR2 YSLEER. The CDR3 coding sequence is TGCGCCAGCAGCCAAGGAAGCGGCACAGATACGCAGTATTTT. It translates to CASSQGSGTDTQYF.

The chain has TRBV14 and TRBJ2-3; maybe TRBD2 (6 bases). V dropped 3 bases and J dropped 3 bases, with 22 bases sitting between them. The germline CDR1 and CDR2 sequences are SGHDN and FVKESK. The CDR3 is made up of 18 amino acids. The CDR3 loop is CASSQDDSGTWGTDTQYF. The CDR3 region has the DNA TGTGCCAGCAGCCAGGACGATTCGGGGACTTGGGGAACAGATACGCAGTATTTT.

Many counts were recorded for this clonotype. This sequence joins TRBV7-2 and TRBJ1-5; no definite D call. Trimming shortened V by 1 base and J by 5 bases, and 15 bases separated the two germline ends. The CDR3 totals 16 residues. Germline-derived CDR1 and CDR2 are SGHTA and FQGNSA. CDR3 sequence reads: CASSLDPRSGYQPQHF. The CDR3, as DNA: TGTGCCAGCAGCTTAGACCCTAGATCGGGGTATCAGCCCCAGCATTTT.

This clonotype was counted only a few times. The chain uses TRBV7-9 and TRBJ1-2; tentatively, D is TRBD1 (5 bases). This CDR3 contains 13 residues. Germline lookup yields CDR1 SEHNR and CDR2 FQNEAQ (reference sequence). Deletions cut 4 bases from V and 3 bases from J, with 9 bases between. The CDR3 region is CASSSGTDYGYTF. The CDR3 DNA is TGTGCCAGCAGCTCAGGGACGGACTATGGCTACACCTTC.

The rearrangement joins TRBV5-1 to TRBJ2-2; tentatively, D is TRBD2 (5 bases). Germline CDR1 SGHRS, CDR2 YFSETQ. The CDR3 sequence is 15 residues long. The ends were cut back, 2 bases at V and 4 bases at J, with 12 bases in the middle. The CDR3, as DNA: TGCGCCAGCAGCTTCGGGGAACTCCTCACCGGGGAGCTGTTTTTT. This gives the protein CASSFGELLTGELFF. Full variable domain (missing parts from reference TRBV5-1 and TRBJ2-2): KAGVTQTPRYLIKTRGQQVTLSCSPISGHRSVSWYQQTPGQGLQFLFEYFSETQRNKGNFPGRFSGRQFSNSRSEMNVSTLELGDSALYLCASSFGELLTGELFFGEGSRLTVL.

CDR3 residues: CASSLIGGRETQYF. The CDR3 nucleotides are TGTGCCAGCAGTTTAATCGGTGGACGAGAGACCCAGTACTTC. The gene calls are TRBV27 and TRBJ2-5, with unresolved D. V lost 2 bases and J 4 bases, leaving 11 bases between the germline ends. Germline assignment: CDR1 MNHEY and CDR2 SMNVEV (reference sequence). The CDR3 is 14 amino acids.

This chain links TRBV7-2 with TRBJ2-7; the match to TRBD1 covers 8 bases. Germline assignment: CDR1 SGHTA and CDR2 FQGNSA. V shed 5 bases, J shed 4 bases, and the junction held 10 bases outside the gene matches. The CDR3 sequence is 15 residues long. CDR3 amino acids: CASSRTTGAQYEQYF. In DNA, the CDR3 is TGTGCCAGCAGCCGAACGACAGGGGCCCAATACGAGCAGTACTTC.

This clonotype was seen only a few times. The chain combines TRBV4-1 with TRBJ1-3; D gene uncertain. CDR3 length: 18 amino acids. The germline V gene has CDR1 MGHRA and CDR2 YSYEKL. Trimming removed 3 bases at V and 1 base at J, with 19 bases between. CDR3 loop: CASSQFPPARLSGNTIYF. CDR3 nucleotides: TGCGCCAGCAGCCAGTTCCCCCCGGCCAGACTTTCTGGAAACACCATATATTTT.

V and J are TRBV13 and TRBJ2-6, with TRBD1 identical over 9 bases. Trimming cost V 1 base and J 1 base; bases outside gene matches: 8. The CDR3 contains 19 residues. Germline V CDR1 and CDR2: PRHDT, FYEKMQ (reference sequence). In nucleotides, the CDR3 is TGTGCCAGCAGCTTAGCCGGGACAGGGCAATGGTCTGGGGCCAACGTCCTGACTTTC. Translation gives CASSLAGTGQWSGANVLTF.

Concerning this clonotype: With a much larger clone just one base away, this may be a read error. The chain employs TRBV28 and TRBJ1-1, with a tentative D call TRBD1 (5 bases). The V gene's germline CDR1 is MDHEN and CDR2 SYDVKM. CDR3 length: 17 amino acids. V gave up 1 base and J gave up 4 bases, with 19 bases separating them. The CDR3 here is CASSLLQERARITEAFF. For the CDR3, the DNA is TGTGCCAGCAGTTTATTACAGGAGAGGGCACGGATCACTGAAGCTTTCTTT.

The V call is TRBV27, the J call TRBJ1-6; 7 nucleotides match TRBD1. The ends lost 5 bases at V and 10 bases at J; junction bases unmatched: 14. The CDR3 loop spans 16 amino acids. Germline V CDR1 and CDR2: MNHEY, SMNVEV (reference sequence). In DNA form, the CDR3 reads TGTGCCAGCAGTAGTTTCGCGACAGGGATACGATCACCCCTCCACTTT. Protein product: CASSSFATGIRSPLHF.

This clonotype has just a few counts. The CDR3 here is CASGSGVLLLHF. The CDR3 DNA sequence: TGTGCCAGTGGATCCGGAGTTTTACTCCTCCACTTT. This chain links TRBV6-8 with TRBJ1-6; D gene ambiguous. This CDR3 is built from 12 residues. Trimming cost V 9 bases and J 15 bases, with 18 bases left between them. Germline assignment: CDR1 MNHGY and CDR2 SAAAGT.

This chain uses TRBV7-2 with TRBJ1-2, with D perhaps matching TRBD1 (6 bases). The CDR3 loop spans 15 amino acids. Trimming left V 3 bases short and J 4 bases short, with 15 bases between. Germline values: CDR1 SGHTA, CDR2 FQGNSA. CDR3: CASSLEGGNLYGYTF. DNA for the CDR3: TGTGCCAGCAGCTTGGAGGGGGGGAACCTCTATGGCTACACCTTC.

The V gene is TRBV5-5, the J gene TRBJ2-2; 9 bases line up with TRBD1. With 3 bases clipped from V and 6 bases from J, the junction kept 3 bases outside the gene matches. CDR1 and CDR2 (germline): SGHKS, YYEKEE (reference sequence). There are 14 residues in the CDR3. The DNA of the CDR3 is TGTGCCAGCAGCTGGGGACAGGGTGCCGGGGAGCTGTTTTTT. This sequence encodes CASSWGQGAGELFF.

The V gene is TRBV7-8, the J gene TRBJ1-6; TRBD1 might be the D (6 bases). The germline V gene encodes CDR1 SGHVS and CDR2 FQNEAQ. The CDR3 has 19 residues. V was clipped by 5 bases and J by 0 bases, with 20 bases between them. The CDR3 nucleotides read TGTGCCAGCAGCCTCGTCGAGCAGGGGACTAGCTCCTATAATTCACCCCTCCACTTT. Amino acids: CASSLVEQGTSSYNSPLHF.

This clonotype was seen many times. This chain joins TRBV6-1 and TRBJ1-1; D possibly corresponds to TRBD1 (5 bases). The CDR3 loop spans 18 amino acids. Trimming removed 5 bases at V and 0 bases at J, with 22 bases between. Per germline, CDR1 MNHNS and CDR2 SASEGT. In nucleotides, the CDR3 is TGTGCCAGCAGTTTAAACCCACCTTGGGGGTTACTGAACACTGAAGCTTTCTTT. This sequence encodes CASSLNPPWGLLNTEAFF.

The V call is TRBV28, the J call TRBJ1-1, with TRBD1 identical over 7 bases. This CDR3 comprises 14 residues. Germline CDR1 and CDR2: MDHEN and SYDVKM. V shed 5 bases, J shed 5 bases, and the junction held 8 bases outside the gene matches. The DNA for the CDR3 is TGTGCCAGCAGTCCCCTGGTCAGGGGGACTGAAGCTTTCTTT. Translated: CASSPLVRGTEAFF.

This clonotype was observed a few times. The chain links TRBV27 to TRBJ1-6; D unresolved. Germline V gene sequence: CDR1 MNHEY, CDR2 SMNVEV (reference sequence). Trimming removed 0 bases at V and 12 bases at J, with 9 bases between. CDR3 length: 13 amino acids. CDR3 sequence reads: CASSLSMALPLHF. As DNA, the CDR3 is TGTGCCAGCAGTTTATCGATGGCCTTACCCCTCCACTTT.

This clonotype has a count of ten or more. The rearrangement links TRBV7-2 to TRBJ1-5; D is unclear. Germline V gene data show CDR1 as SGHTA and CDR2 as FQGNSA. Trimming pared 4 bases from V and 9 bases from J, leaving 19 bases between. This CDR3 is 15 amino acids long. CDR3 nucleotide sequence: TGTGCCAGCAGCTCCCAATATCAGCGGCTTTCGCCCCAGCATTTT. Its translation: CASSSQYQRLSPQHF.

This clonotype was counted a few times. The chain couples TRBV27 to TRBJ2-1; TRBD1 aligns across 8 bases. Germline V gives CDR1 MNHEY, CDR2 SMNVEV (reference sequence). Trimming removed 3 bases from V and 0 bases from J; junction bases left unmatched: 22. The CDR3 extends over 22 amino acids. The CDR3 loop reads CASSFRWLGQGASVSSYNEQFF. CDR3 bases: TGTGCCAGCAGTTTTAGATGGCTTGGGCAGGGGGCTTCTGTTAGCTCCTACAATGAGCAGTTCTTC.

This clonotype has ten or more counts. The gene calls are TRBV6-1 and TRBJ2-3; D is unresolved. The CDR3 sequence is 16 residues long. V was cut by 3 bases and J by 2 bases, with 15 bases left in between. CDR1 is MNHNS, CDR2 SASEGT, per germline. Written as DNA, the CDR3 is TGTGCCAGCAGTGATTACGGCACCCGACCCACAGATACGCAGTATTTT. Translation: CASSDYGTRPTDTQYF.

The chain carries TRBV6-1 and TRBJ1-5, with 8 bases lining up with TRBD1. The CDR3 extends over 14 amino acids. The V gene's germline CDR1 is MNHNS and CDR2 SASEGT. After removal of 7 bases from V and 3 bases from J, the junction contained 5 bases not matched to a gene. CDR3 residues: CASTTGGFNQPQHF. DNA for the CDR3: TGTGCCAGCACTACAGGGGGGTTCAATCAGCCCCAGCATTTT.

The DNA of the CDR3 is TGTGCCAGCAGCTTGTACGCAGGGGATAACTATGGCTACACCTTC. This codes for CASSLYAGDNYGYTF. J is TRBJ1-2 and V is TRBV5-5; the D gene is possibly TRBD1 (6 bases). This CDR3 comprises 15 residues. The germline CDR1 and CDR2 sequences are SGHKS and YYEKEE (reference sequence). V was clipped by 1 base and J by 1 base, with 11 bases between them.

This clonotype was found a few times. The rearrangement uses TRBV23-1 and TRBJ1-5; 7 nucleotides line up with TRBD1. TRBV23-1 is labeled an ORF, and its function is uncertain. The CDR3 runs 18 residues. Losses at the gene ends were 3 bases for V and 0 bases for J; bases not matched to a gene: 11. In DNA, the CDR3 is TGCGCCAGCAGTCAGCGGGACAGACCACCATATAGCAATCAGCCCCAGCATTTT. Translation gives CASSQRDRPPYSNQPQHF.

This clonotype was recorded many times. The rearrangement links TRBV6-5 to TRBJ1-3, with D hard to call. CDR1 is MNHEY, CDR2 SVGAGI, per germline. The V gene lost 5 bases and the J gene lost 0 bases, with 8 bases spanning the gap. The CDR3 is 14 amino acids. As DNA, the CDR3 is TGTGCCAGCAGTCAACAGTACTCTGGAAACACCATATATTTT. Translated, it gives CASSQQYSGNTIYF.

The chain links TRBV27 to TRBJ2-1; D is ambiguous. The CDR3 loop spans 15 amino acids. Germline CDR1 reads MNHEY; CDR2 reads SMNVEV (reference sequence). Trimming cost V 5 bases and J 4 bases, with 15 bases left between them. The chain's CDR3 is CASSPLPTVYNEQFF. CDR3 nucleotides: TGTGCCAGCAGTCCCCTCCCGACTGTATACAATGAGCAGTTCTTC.

This sequence joins TRBV10-3 and TRBJ2-2, with 7 bases fitting TRBD2. V shed 3 bases and J 0 bases; nucleotides not matched to a gene: 4. Germline V lookup: CDR1 ENHRY, CDR2 SYGVKD. The CDR3 has 16 amino acids. CDR3 residues: CAISDGGGSNTGELFF. CDR3 in DNA: TGTGCCATCAGTGACGGCGGGGGATCGAACACCGGGGAGCTGTTTTTT.

The chain joins TRBV24-1 to TRBJ1-1; perhaps TRBD1 as D (5 bases). The CDR3 is 15 amino acids. Between the trimmed V and J ends, which lost 3 bases and 4 bases, there was a span of 14 bases. Germline CDR1 and CDR2: KGHDR and SFDVKD. The CDR3 sequence is CATSDGRTGGTEAFF. In nucleotides, the CDR3 is TGTGCCACCAGTGATGGACGGACTGGGGGCACTGAAGCTTTCTTT.

This clonotype has a handful of counts. The rearrangement joins TRBV5-4 to TRBJ2-5; perhaps TRBD1 as D (5 bases). There are 15 residues in the CDR3. V was shortened by 0 bases and J by 1 base, with 10 bases between the two germline ends. The V gene's germline CDR1 is SGHNT and CDR2 YYREEE (reference sequence). The CDR3 sequence is CASSLGLTVQETQYF. The CDR3 bases are TGTGCCAGCAGCTTGGGGTTGACAGTCCAAGAGACCCAGTACTTC.

This clonotype was recorded a few times. The rearrangement links TRBV27 to TRBJ1-2, with a weak D call TRBD1 (6 bases). Germline assignment: CDR1 MNHEY and CDR2 SMNVEV (reference sequence). CDR3 length equals 13 residues. V shed 8 bases and J shed 7 bases, with 17 bases lying between them. CDR3 sequence: CASGLGGASGYTF. In nucleotides, the CDR3 is TGTGCCAGCGGATTAGGGGGGGCGAGTGGCTACACCTTC.